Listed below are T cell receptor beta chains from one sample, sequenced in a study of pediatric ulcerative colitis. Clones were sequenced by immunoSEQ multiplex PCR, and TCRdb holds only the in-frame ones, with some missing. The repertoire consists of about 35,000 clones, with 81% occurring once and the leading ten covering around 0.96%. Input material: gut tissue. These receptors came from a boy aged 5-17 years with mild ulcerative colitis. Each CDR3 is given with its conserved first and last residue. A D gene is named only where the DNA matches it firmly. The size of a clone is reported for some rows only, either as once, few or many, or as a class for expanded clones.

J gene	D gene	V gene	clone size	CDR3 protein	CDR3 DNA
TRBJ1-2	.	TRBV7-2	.	CASSLRTELSF	TGTGCCAGCAGCTTAAGGACAGAACTATCCTTC
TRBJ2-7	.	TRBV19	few	CASSKSLASSYEQYF	TGTGCCAGTAGTAAATCCTTGGCGAGCTCCTACGAGCAGTACTTC
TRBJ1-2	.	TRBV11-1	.	CASSPTQASDDGYTF	TGTGCCAGCAGCCCAACTCAGGCAAGTGACGACGGCTACACCTTC
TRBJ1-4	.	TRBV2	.	CASSEGEKLFF	TGTGCCAGCAGTGAGGGGGAAAAACTGTTTTTT
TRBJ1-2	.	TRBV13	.	CASSLGQGSYGYTF	TGTGCCAGCAGCTTAGGCCAAGGGAGTTATGGCTACACCTTC
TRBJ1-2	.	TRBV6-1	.	CASSEARANYGYTF	TGTGCCAGCAGTGAAGCCAGAGCTAACTATGGCTACACCTTC
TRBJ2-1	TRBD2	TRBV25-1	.	CASSEGGRGSYNEQFF	TGTGCCAGCAGTGAAGGGGGGAGGGGCTCCTACAATGAGCAGTTCTTC
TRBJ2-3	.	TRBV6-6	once	CASSFTRPLLDTQYF	TGTGCCAGCAGTTTCACTCGCCCCCTGCTGGATACGCAGTATTTT
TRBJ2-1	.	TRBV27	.	CASSLGLKGNEQFF	TGTGCCAGCAGTTTAGGACTCAAGGGGAATGAGCAGTTCTTC
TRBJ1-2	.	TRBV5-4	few	CASSLATGNYGYTF	TGTGCCAGCAGCTTGGCCACAGGGAACTATGGCTACACCTTC
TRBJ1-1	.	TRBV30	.	CAWSQGGLIQAFF	TGTGCCTGGAGTCAGGGTGGTTTGATACAAGCTTTCTTT
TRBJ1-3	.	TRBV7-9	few	CASSLGGAGNTIYF	TGTGCCAGCAGCTTAGGAGGTGCTGGAAACACCATATATTTT
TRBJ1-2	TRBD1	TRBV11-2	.	CASSFRDSYYGYTF	TGTGCCAGCAGCTTCCGGGACAGCTATTATGGCTACACCTTC
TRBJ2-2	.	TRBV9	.	CASSVGQGGTGELFF	TGTGCCAGCAGCGTAGGTCAGGGGGGCACCGGGGAGCTGTTTTTT
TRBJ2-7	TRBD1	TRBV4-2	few	CASSQEGQGGYEQYF	TGTGCCAGCAGCCAAGAGGGACAGGGGGGCTACGAGCAGTACTTC
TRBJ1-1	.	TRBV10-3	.	CAAWGGRDTEAFF	TGTGCCGCTTGGGGAGGGCGAGACACTGAAGCTTTCTTT
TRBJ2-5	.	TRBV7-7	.	CAGSAGPQETQYF	TGTGCCGGATCGGCAGGGCCCCAAGAGACCCAGTACTTC
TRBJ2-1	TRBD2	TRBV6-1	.	CASSELGGLAGDIYNEQFF	TGTGCCAGCAGTGAACTGGGGGGACTAGCGGGGGATATCTACAATGAGCAGTTCTTC
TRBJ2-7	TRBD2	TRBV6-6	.	CASRGVEQYF	TGTGCCAGCCGGGGGGTCGAACAGTACTTC
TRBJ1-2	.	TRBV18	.	CASSPNSGARYGYTF	TGTGCCAGCTCACCGAATTCGGGGGCCCGGTATGGCTACACCTTC
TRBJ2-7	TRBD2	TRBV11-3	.	CASSHEDSGGTYEQYF	TGTGCCAGCAGCCACGAGGATAGCGGGGGTACCTACGAGCAGTACTTC
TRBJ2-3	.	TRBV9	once	CASSVGSLGDGTDTQYF	TGTGCCAGCAGCGTAGGGTCTTTGGGGGACGGCACAGATACGCAGTATTTT
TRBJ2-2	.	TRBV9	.	CASSVEGGTGELFF	TGTGCCAGCAGCGTAGAAGGGGGCACCGGGGAGCTGTTTTTT
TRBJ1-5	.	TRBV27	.	CASSFAQTSYGHQPQHF	TGTGCCAGCAGTTTCGCACAGACGAGCTATGGCCATCAGCCCCAGCATTTT
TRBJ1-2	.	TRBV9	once	CASSVGYGYTF	TGTGCCAGCAGCGTAGGGTATGGCTACACCTTC
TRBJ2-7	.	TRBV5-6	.	CASSLYSSYEQYF	TGTGCCAGCAGCTTATATAGTTCCTACGAGCAGTACTTC
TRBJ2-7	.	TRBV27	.	CASSLRQGPLGEQYF	TGTGCCAGCAGTTTAAGGCAGGGCCCTCTGGGCGAGCAGTACTTC
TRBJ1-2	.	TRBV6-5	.	CATSWEGYGYTF	TGTGCCACCTCTTGGGAGGGCTATGGCTACACCTTC
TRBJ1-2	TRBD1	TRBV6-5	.	CASSLGQGAIGYTF	TGTGCCAGCAGTTTAGGACAGGGGGCGATCGGCTACACCTTC
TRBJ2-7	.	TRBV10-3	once	CAISDWQGEYF	TGTGCCATCAGTGATTGGCAAGGGGAGTACTTC
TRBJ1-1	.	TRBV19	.	CASSAYMEDTEAFF	TGTGCCAGTAGTGCCTACATGGAGGACACTGAAGCTTTCTTT